This T cell receptor (beta chain) was sequenced for a study of tumor-infiltrating lymphocytes in glioblastoma multiforme (dated by TCRdb to 2017 to 2019). Looking at the study overall: To find out whether intratumoral genomic heterogeneity fosters TIL diversity, the study jointly investigated somatic mutations, TIL diversity and immune response activity. Here is what the overall study found, with its caveats: Generalizability is limited because the TCR and somatic mutation analysis included only one glioblastoma patient. Clone frequencies may be distorted by RNA-based TCR sequencing because unequal numbers of TCR transcripts are carried by T cells. The authors noted that sorting T cells into functional subsets, which was not done in the study, would be a future improvement.

A word on this clonotype: The target of this receptor is not known. No clone much larger than this one lies a single base away; base qualities are absent.

Total RNA was isolated from peripheral blood mononuclear cells with TRIzol reagent and was purified using the RNeasy kit. OD 260/280 ratios above 1.9 and RNA integrity numbers above 6.5 were observed for all RNA. Using a modified ARM-PCR protocol with multiple V-beta primers and a C-beta primer, the team built TCRB libraries from RNA through three nested multiplex PCR rounds. TCRB-specific cDNA was synthesized from 0.45 to 0.65 ug total RNA with ProtoScript II Reverse Transcriptase and a C-beta primer. The description of the TCRB libraries did not mention any unique molecular identifiers. In the third PCR, barcodes and adapters were added over around 25 cycles using Deep VentR (exo-) polymerase, and bands of 250-500 bp were then gel purified. TCRB libraries were sequenced on an Illumina HiSeq 2500 with 250 bp paired-end reads. Per the original workflow: Reads were cleaned with Trimmomatic, merged with FLASH, assigned V, D and J segments with MiGEC, and analyzed with VDJtools. The Shannon-Wiener diversity index, calculated using VDJtools, was used to quantify repertoire diversity. Through fastp at Q25 and MiXCR, TCRdb rebuilt clones from the public reads, retaining in-frame beta chains. Identical CDR3 protein sequences are pooled into one entry, listed with their most common genes and DNA. The V and J calls come from TCRdb's annotation, not from the publication. A total of almost 20,000 distinct CDR3 sequences appear in this sample, 65% to 75% of them only once. Under 20% of the sample belongs to the ten largest clones.

From the cysteine up to the phenylalanine, the CDR3 has a length of 15 residues. The entry retains the CDR3 DNA only, 45 bases that are in frame from base 1. The V end loses 0 bases and the J end loses 6 bases, and a stretch of 17 bases separates them. The germline V gene (reference sequence) provides CDR1 DFQATT and CDR2 SNEGSKA. The sequence was collected from a male donor with glioblastoma. The sample taken for sequencing was peripheral blood. The sequence joins TRBV20-1 to TRBJ2-5, with no reliable assignment of the D segment. The CDR3 has the sequence CSARDARAPQKTQYF. The DNA sequence follows: TGCAGTGCTAGAGATGCCCGGGCTCCTCAAAAGACCCAGTACTTC.